Below, 21 T cell receptor beta chains from the same sample are listed, as sequenced in a study of T cell responses to AZD1222 COVID-19 vaccine. Profiled with immunoSEQ multiplex PCR; TCRdb holds only in-frame clones, not every one. The table has around 160,000 clones, about 87% seen once. This specimen consisted of peripheral blood, obtained on day 0 of AZD1222 vaccination. The receptors were sampled from an adult in good health.

V is TRBV12-3 or TRBV12-4 and J is TRBJ1-2; D remains unclear. V was clipped by 2 bases and J by 5 bases, with 9 bases between them. The CDR3 consists of 13 residues. The CDR3 is CASSLKLPYGYTF. The CDR3 region has the DNA TGTGCCAGCAGTTTAAAGCTCCCTTATGGCTACACCTTC.

The CDR3 reads CAWRGTGNSPLHF. The CDR3 region has the DNA TGTGCCTGGAGGGGGACAGGGAATTCACCCCTCCACTTT. The chain couples TRBV30 to TRBJ1-6, with 9 bases matching TRBD1. The ends lost 3 bases at V and 7 bases at J; junction bases unmatched: 1. The CDR3 extends over 13 amino acids. Germline values: CDR1 GTSNPN, CDR2 SVGIG (reference sequence). Full variable domain (remainder filled in from reference TRBV30 and TRBJ1-6): SQTIHQWPATLVQPVGSPLSLECTVEGTSNPNLYWYRQAAGRGLQLLFYSVGIGQISSEVPQNLSASRPQDRQFILSSKKLLLSDSGFYLCAWRGTGNSPLHFGNGTRLTVT.

The gene calls are TRBV4-3 and TRBJ1-5; D is unresolved. Germline-derived CDR1 and CDR2 are LGHNA and YSLEER. Deletions cut 0 bases from V and 6 bases from J, with 15 bases between. The length of the CDR3 is 16 residues. The chain's CDR3 is CASSQDIGSGFQPQHF. The DNA of the CDR3 is TGCGCCAGCAGCCAAGATATAGGTTCGGGGTTTCAGCCCCAGCATTTT.

The genes are TRBV10-3 and TRBJ1-2, with a tentative D call TRBD1 (6 bases). This CDR3 comprises 14 residues. The V end was cut by 8 bases, the J end by 2 bases, with 15 bases between. In germline, CDR1 is ENHRY, CDR2 SYGVKD. The CDR3 loop is CAIQDSRSNYGYTF. The CDR3 DNA reads TGTGCCATCCAGGACAGCCGTAGCAACTATGGCTACACCTTC.

The gene calls are TRBV29-1 and TRBJ1-2; D is perhaps TRBD1 (5 bases). This CDR3 contains 13 residues. The germline gives CDR1 SQVTM, CDR2 ANQGSEA. V was clipped by 4 bases and J by 5 bases, with 14 bases between them. CDR3 residues: CSVASRDAYGYTF. The CDR3, as DNA: TGCAGCGTTGCCTCTAGGGACGCGTATGGCTACACCTTC.

The chain recombines TRBV6-6 with TRBJ1-1; 7 bases align to TRBD1. The CDR3 is made up of 17 amino acids. The germline V gene has CDR1 MNHNY and CDR2 SVGAGI (reference sequence). Trimming at V came to 5 bases and at J to 1 base, leaving 13 bases not matched to a gene. In nucleotides, the CDR3 is TGTGCCAGCAGTCCAGGGATACAGGGGAGGTGGAACACTGAAGCTTTCTTT. Its protein product is CASSPGIQGRWNTEAFF.

This clone was observed at least ten times. V gene TRBV4-3 combines with J gene TRBJ1-1; 7 bases match TRBD1. Germline V gene sequence: CDR1 LGHNA, CDR2 YSLEER. The CDR3 totals 14 residues. Germline trimming cut 6 bases from V and 3 bases from J; bases unmatched to any gene: 7. CDR3 bases: TGCGCCAGCAGGGCAGGGGGAAAGGACACTGAAGCTTTCTTT. This gives the protein CASRAGGKDTEAFF.

This chain joins TRBV6-6 and TRBJ1-6; 7 nucleotides agree with TRBD1. Germline CDR1 MNHNY, CDR2 SVGAGI (reference sequence). Germline trimming cut 2 bases from V and 8 bases from J; bases unmatched to any gene: 3. The CDR3 runs to 14 residues. CDR3 amino acids: CASSYGRGDSPLHF. In DNA, the CDR3 is TGTGCCAGCAGTTACGGCAGGGGGGATTCACCCCTCCACTTT.

The chain carries TRBV6-6 and TRBJ1-3, with D possibly being TRBD1 (6 bases). V was cut by 5 bases and J by 0 bases, with 14 bases left in between. The CDR3 length is 16 residues. From germline, CDR1 is MNHNY and CDR2 SVGAGI (reference sequence). CDR3 nucleotide sequence: TGTGCCAGCAGTCCCTTGAACAGGGACTCTGGAAACACCATATATTTT. This gives the protein CASSPLNRDSGNTIYF.

The chain joins TRBV5-1 to TRBJ1-2; 9 positions match TRBD1. CDR1 and CDR2 (germline): SGHRS, YFSETQ. Unmatched junction bases numbered 13, after V lost 2 bases and J lost 5 bases. The CDR3 is 17 amino acids. The CDR3 sequence is CASSFLNSGTGSYGYTF. The CDR3 DNA is TGCGCCAGCAGCTTCCTTAACTCCGGGACAGGGAGTTATGGCTACACCTTC.

The chain couples TRBV30 to TRBJ2-3; D is possibly TRBD1 or TRBD2 (5 bases each). CDR3 length: 11 amino acids. Trimming took 3 bases from V and 6 from J, leaving 7 bases between them. CDR1 is GTSNPN, CDR2 SVGIG, per germline (reference sequence). CDR3 in amino acids: CAWSGADTQYF. The CDR3 DNA sequence: TGTGCCTGGAGCGGGGCTGATACGCAGTATTTT.

The chain links TRBV30 to TRBJ1-5; D call uncertain. The V end lost 0 bases, the J end lost 7 bases, and 7 bases lay between the germline ends. This CDR3 has 12 residues. In germline, CDR1 is GTSNPN, CDR2 SVGIG (reference sequence). The CDR3 reads CAWSVLGQPQHF. The CDR3 bases are TGTGCCTGGAGTGTACTGGGGCAGCCCCAGCATTTT.

This chain connects TRBV27 to TRBJ2-7; tentatively, D is TRBD2 (5 bases). The CDR3 length is 14 residues. The germline gives CDR1 MNHEY, CDR2 SMNVEV (reference sequence). V gave up 2 bases and J gave up 2 bases, with 10 bases separating them. The CDR3 is CASSLTPTTYEQYF. Written as DNA, the CDR3 is TGTGCCAGCAGTTTAACCCCGACTACCTACGAGCAGTACTTC.

The V gene is TRBV11-2, the J gene TRBJ2-6; D is ambiguous. The CDR3 contains 17 residues. Germline CDR1 reads SGHAT; CDR2 reads FQNNGV. With 4 bases removed from V and 0 bases from J, the gap between germline ends came to 13 bases. CDR3 sequence: CASSWASASSGANVLTF. The CDR3 DNA sequence: TGTGCCAGCAGCTGGGCTTCGGCCTCCTCTGGGGCCAACGTCCTGACTTTC.

The rearrangement links TRBV3-1 (or the pseudogene TRBV3-2) to TRBJ1-1; 7 nucleotides align to TRBD1. CDR3 size: 15 residues. In germline, CDR1 is LGHDT, CDR2 YNNKEL (reference sequence). V shed 0 bases and J 8 bases; nucleotides not matched to a gene: 9. As DNA, the CDR3 is TGTGCCAGCAGCCAAGATCGGAGGACAGGATCGGAAGCTTTCTTT. Its protein is CASSQDRRTGSEAFF.

The rearrangement joins TRBV19 to TRBJ1-3, with D unresolved. CDR3 size: 13 residues. Germline V gene sequence: CDR1 LNHDA, CDR2 SQIVND (reference sequence). The ends were cut back, 6 bases at V and 0 bases at J, with 6 bases in the middle. DNA of the CDR3: TGTGCCAGTAGGGGTCCCTCTGGAAACACCATATATTTT. Its protein product is CASRGPSGNTIYF.

This clone was picked up a small number of times. The V gene is TRBV2, the J gene TRBJ2-7; D possibly corresponds to TRBD2 (7 bases). The ends were cut back, 5 bases at V and 1 base at J, with 9 bases in the middle. Germline values: CDR1 SNHLY, CDR2 FYNNEI. This CDR3 region has 13 residues. Here the CDR3 DNA reads TGTGCCAGCAGTAGGGGGGGTTCCTACGAGCAGTACTTC. Translating gives CASSRGGSYEQYF.

This chain connects TRBV3-1 (or the pseudogene TRBV3-2) to TRBJ1-6; D is uncertain. This CDR3 spans 17 amino acids. Germline values: CDR1 LGHDT, CDR2 YNNKEL (reference sequence). V lost 4 bases, J lost 9 bases, and 22 bases lay in between. DNA of the CDR3: TGTGCCAGCAGCCCGTTACTGGGTCGCCGGGAAGGTTCACCCCTCCACTTT. This sequence encodes CASSPLLGRREGSPLHF.

In nucleotides, the CDR3 is TGTGCCAGCAGCTCCCCCGGTGGCGACTCTGGAAACACCATATATTTT. It encodes CASSSPGGDSGNTIYF. The rearrangement links TRBV5-4 to TRBJ1-3; D is unclear. CDR3 size: 16 residues. Germline values: CDR1 SGHNT, CDR2 YYREEE (reference sequence). Trimming took 3 bases from V and 0 from J, leaving 13 bases between them.

The V and J genes are TRBV21-1 and TRBJ1-4. TRBV21-1 is marked as a pseudogene. The CDR3 contains 11 residues. CDR3 protein: CASSKREKLFF. The CDR3, as DNA: TGTGCCAGCAGCAAACGAGAAAAACTGTTTTTT.

The rearrangement links TRBV7-9 to TRBJ2-1; TRBD1 aligns across 10 bases. After removal of 4 bases from V and 2 bases from J, the junction contained 2 bases not matched to a gene. There are 15 residues in the CDR3. The germline V gene has CDR1 SEHNR and CDR2 FQNEAQ (reference sequence). CDR3 in DNA: TGTGCCAGCAGCTCGGGACAGGGGACCTACAATGAGCAGTTCTTC. Its translation: CASSSGQGTYNEQFF.